This T cell receptor (beta chain) was sequenced during a study of blood T cell repertoires in COVID-19. CDR1 and CDR2 (germline): MNHEY, SVGAGI. The V end lost 11 bases, the J end lost 2 bases, and 7 bases lay between the germline ends. The CDR3 contains 11 residues. Allocation to cohorts depended on clinical history reported by the participants. Two negative PCRs, clearance, or symptom resolution were required of recovered Cohort 3 donors. In the authors' workflow: Counts of nucleated cells, estimated from reference gene primer amplification, were obtained. Profiled with immunoSEQ multiplex PCR; TCRdb holds only in-frame clones, not every one. V, J and clone size are those of that table, while D and trimming were read from the DNA. The repertoire consists of under 200,000 clones, with roughly 90% occurring once and the leading ten covering 6% to 8.5%.

The chain carries TRBV6-5 and TRBJ1-3; D unclear. Sequenced material: PBMCs or T cells enriched from blood (not recorded which). This TCR was sampled from a woman in her fifties or sixties who had recovered from COVID-19. This CDR3 is CAWRAGNTIYF. The CDR3 DNA reads TGTGCCTGGAGGGCTGGAAACACCATATATTTT.